This T cell receptor beta chain was recorded in a study of human T cells and chemical hapten exposure. For the library, individual cDNA molecules each received unique molecular identifiers. TCRdb re-called the RACE reads through MiXCR, storing one row per CDR3 protein. The sample shows 30,000 to 40,000 distinct CDR3 sequences, about 5.5% of them seen only once. Time point specified: healthy volunteer bleed at 6 weeks. Total RNA was extracted from unfractionated whole blood. Study-level points and caveats: Unchanged with DPC sensitization were TCRs above 1 in 1000 frequency.

The sample holds many counts of this clonotype. Antigen unknown. Germline V gene sequence: CDR1 MDHEN, CDR2 SYDVKM. V lost 8 bases to trimming and J lost 3 bases, with 10 bases between them. The CDR3 totals 13 residues. The receptor was derived from a human donor in good health. Some clones in this sample may be carry-over from other donors' samples. The chain combines TRBV28 with TRBJ1-4, with D unclear. The sequencing input was whole blood. The CDR3 region has the DNA TGTGCCAGCGTCGACGGCTCTAATGAAAAACTGTTTTTT. This encodes CASVDGSNEKLFF.